A single sample is the source of the 10 T cell receptor beta chains below, sequenced in a study of T cell changes during pregnancy in multiple sclerosis. TCRdb keeps only in-frame clones here, not all; method: immunoSEQ multiplex PCR. The sample holds 15,000 to 20,000 clones, roughly 89% seen once. The source was CD8+ T cells from peripheral blood mononuclear cells, collected in the third trimester of pregnancy. These receptors came from a female donor in good health, enrolled as a control in a pregnancy study.

The rearrangement joins TRBV6-5 to TRBJ2-7; weak D call: TRBD1 (6 bases). V gave up 4 bases and J gave up 4 bases, with 14 bases separating them. The germline CDR1 and CDR2 sequences are MNHEY and SVGAGI. The CDR3 has 14 residues. The CDR3 loop reads CASSLWTAKYEQYF. Here the CDR3 DNA reads TGTGCCAGCAGTTTATGGACAGCAAAGTACGAGCAGTACTTC.

The chain has TRBV5-5 and TRBJ1-5; D perhaps matches TRBD1 (5 bases). In germline, CDR1 is SGHKS, CDR2 YYEKEE (reference sequence). This CDR3 has 13 residues. V shed 7 bases and J shed 4 bases, with 12 bases lying between them. In DNA, the CDR3 is TGTGCCAGCGGGGGGGATTTAAATCAGCCCCAGCATTTT. It codes for CASGGDLNQPQHF.

The chain uses TRBV6-5 and TRBJ2-2; D is uncertain. V lost 4 bases and J 0 bases, leaving 6 bases between the germline ends. This CDR3 is built from 14 residues. Germline V CDR1 and CDR2: MNHEY, SVGAGI. CDR3 DNA sequence: TGTGCCAGCAGTTCTGGCCCGAACACCGGGGAGCTGTTTTTT. Residues: CASSSGPNTGELFF.

V gene TRBV6-5 combines with J gene TRBJ1-2, with TRBD1 as a possible D gene (5 bases). Trimming took off 11 bases at V and 8 bases at J, with 15 bases between the two ends. Germline CDR1 and CDR2: MNHEY and SVGAGI. CDR3 size: 11 residues. CDR3 nucleotide sequence: TGTGCCGCCTGGACGGGGGGGGGCTACACCTTC. Translation gives CAAWTGGGYTF.

The chain joins TRBV4-3 to TRBJ2-1; 7 nucleotides agree with TRBD2. The germline V gene encodes CDR1 LGHNA and CDR2 YSLEER. This CDR3 region has 17 residues. The J segment lost 0 bases and the V segment lost 0 bases, leaving 5 bases of the junction unmatched. CDR3 protein: CASSQDSGGSSYNEQFF. DNA for the CDR3: TGCGCCAGCAGCCAAGATTCGGGGGGTAGCTCCTACAATGAGCAGTTCTTC.

The chain has TRBV27 and TRBJ2-5; tentative D call: TRBD2 (6 bases). Trimming removed 2 bases at V and 7 bases at J, with 11 bases between. CDR3 length equals 13 residues. The V gene's germline CDR1 is MNHEY and CDR2 SMNVEV (reference sequence). Here the CDR3 reads CASSLDSGRTQYF. The CDR3 nucleotides read TGTGCCAGCAGTTTAGACAGCGGGCGGACCCAGTACTTC.

V gene TRBV7-8 combines with J gene TRBJ1-2; TRBD1 aligns across 7 bases. CDR1 and CDR2 from the germline V gene are SGHVS and FQNEAQ. V shed 8 bases, J shed 5 bases, and the junction held 20 bases outside the gene matches. The CDR3 consists of 17 residues. The CDR3 is CASARDRSGGTAYGYTF. The CDR3 DNA is TGTGCCAGCGCCCGGGACAGAAGTGGAGGTACCGCTTATGGCTACACCTTC.

The chain is built from TRBV15 and TRBJ2-1; 8 positions match TRBD2. Per germline, CDR1 LNHNV and CDR2 YYDKDF (reference sequence). This CDR3 is 15 amino acids long. Trimming removed 5 bases from V and 10 bases from J; junction bases left unmatched: 13. The CDR3 DNA sequence: TGTGCCACCAGCCCAGGCCGAGGCGGGGGGACCGAGCAGTTCTTC. This encodes CATSPGRGGGTEQFF.

Only a few counts were recorded for this clone. This chain links TRBV7-9 with TRBJ1-2; 7 nucleotides agree with TRBD1. CDR3 length: 12 amino acids. V shed 4 bases, J shed 7 bases, and the junction held 3 bases outside the gene matches. Germline assignment: CDR1 SEHNR and CDR2 FQNEAQ (reference sequence). The CDR3 reads CASSSGGPGYTF. The CDR3 coding sequence is TGTGCCAGCAGCTCAGGGGGTCCTGGCTACACCTTC.

J is TRBJ2-5 and V is TRBV7-8; D may be TRBD1 (6 bases). Germline assignment: CDR1 SGHVS and CDR2 FQNEAQ. The CDR3 sequence is 16 residues long. V was trimmed by 3 bases and J by 11 bases, leaving 25 bases between them. The CDR3 sequence: CASSFRVDTDEGEQYF. As DNA, the CDR3 is TGTGCCAGCAGCTTCCGCGTGGACACGGACGAGGGGGAGCAGTACTTC. The variable domain in full, with the rest retrieved from reference TRBV7-8 and TRBJ2-5, is GAGVSQSPRYKVAKRGQDVALRCDPISGHVSLFWYQQALGQGPEFLTYFQNEAQLDKSGLPSDRFFAERPEGSVSTLKIQRTQQEDSAVYLCASSFRVDTDEGEQYFGPGTRLLVL.